There are a few counts of the clone carrying this T cell receptor beta chain. Antigen: not known. Using its own MiXCR run on the RT-PCR reads, TCRdb lists one record per CDR3 protein. The sample holds more than 150,000 distinct CDR3 sequences; approximately 9.2% are singletons and the top ten take about 11%. This record belongs to a study of response to subunit inactivated influenza vaccine. Findings and limits, study-wide: Each seasonal flu vaccination may recruit only limited new T cells, authors suggested.

Germline CDR1 reads SNHLY; CDR2 reads FYNNEI. This CDR3 spans 14 amino acids. Trimming took 7 bases from V and 1 from J, leaving 13 bases between them. Sequenced here: non-naive T cells sorted from PBMCs, sampled on the day of vaccination. The chain couples TRBV2 to TRBJ2-5; D assignment may be TRBD1 or TRBD2 (5 bases each). This TCR was recovered from a man over 45 who received an inactivated influenza vaccine. The CDR3 here is CASNYFGTQETQYF. The CDR3 DNA reads TGTGCCAGCAATTATTTTGGGACCCAAGAGACCCAGTACTTC.